The clone carrying this T cell receptor (beta chain) is categorized as large. Trimming left V 6 bases short and J 2 bases short, with 13 bases between. The CDR3 spans 14 residues. The TRBV12-4/TRBJ1-2 clonotypes were amplified using barcode primers with ligated adaptors. TCRdb re-called the multiplex PCR reads through MiXCR, storing one row per CDR3 protein. The top ten hold roughly a fifth of the sample, which has roughly 620 distinct CDR3 sequences, roughly 35% seen once. The sample was memory CD4+ T cells sorted from blood. This sample's subset: memory CD4+ T cells, CD4+CD45RO+CD25-. The V gene is TRBV12-3 or TRBV12-4, the J gene TRBJ1-2; tentative D call: TRBD1 (5 bases). This sequence originates from a female donor with breast cancer. CDR3 sequence (DNA): TGTGCCAGCAGGTCTACAGGACTAAACTATGGCTACACCTTC. The encoded protein is CASRSTGLNYGYTF.